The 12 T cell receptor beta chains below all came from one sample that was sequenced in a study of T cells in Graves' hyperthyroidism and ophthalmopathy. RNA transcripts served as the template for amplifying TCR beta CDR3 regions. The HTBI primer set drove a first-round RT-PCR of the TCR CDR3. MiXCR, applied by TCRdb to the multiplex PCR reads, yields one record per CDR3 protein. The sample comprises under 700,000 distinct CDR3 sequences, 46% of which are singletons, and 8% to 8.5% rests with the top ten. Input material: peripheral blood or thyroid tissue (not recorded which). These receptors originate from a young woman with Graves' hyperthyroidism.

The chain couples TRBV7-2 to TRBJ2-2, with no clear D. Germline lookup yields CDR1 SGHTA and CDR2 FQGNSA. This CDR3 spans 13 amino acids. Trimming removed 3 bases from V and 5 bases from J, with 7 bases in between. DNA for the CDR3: TGTGCCAGCAGCTTCTCCTTGACCGGGGAGCTGTTTTTT. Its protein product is CASSFSLTGELFF.

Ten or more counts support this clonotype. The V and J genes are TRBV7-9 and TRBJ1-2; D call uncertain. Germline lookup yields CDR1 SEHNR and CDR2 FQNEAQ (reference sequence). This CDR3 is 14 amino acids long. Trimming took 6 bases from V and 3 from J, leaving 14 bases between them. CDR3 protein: CASRLDEADYGYTF. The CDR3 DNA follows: TGTGCCAGCAGGCTGGACGAGGCAGACTATGGCTACACCTTC.

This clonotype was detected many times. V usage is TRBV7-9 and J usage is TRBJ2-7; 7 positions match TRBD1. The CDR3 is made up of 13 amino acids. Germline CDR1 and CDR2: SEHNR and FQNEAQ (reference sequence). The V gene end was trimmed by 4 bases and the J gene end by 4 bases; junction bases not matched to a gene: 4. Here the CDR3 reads CASSSQDRYEQYF. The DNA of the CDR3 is TGTGCCAGCAGCTCCCAGGACAGGTACGAGCAGTACTTC.

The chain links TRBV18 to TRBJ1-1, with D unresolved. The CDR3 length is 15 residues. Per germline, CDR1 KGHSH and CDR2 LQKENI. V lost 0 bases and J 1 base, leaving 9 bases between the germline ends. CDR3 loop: CASSPPPTANTEAFF. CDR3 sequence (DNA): TGTGCCAGCTCACCACCACCAACGGCGAACACTGAAGCTTTCTTT.

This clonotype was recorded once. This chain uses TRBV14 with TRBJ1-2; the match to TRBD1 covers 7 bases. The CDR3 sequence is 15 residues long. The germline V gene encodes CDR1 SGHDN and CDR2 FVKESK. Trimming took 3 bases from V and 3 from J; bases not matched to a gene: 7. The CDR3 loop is CASSHPLGTDYGYTF. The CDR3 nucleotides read TGTGCCAGCAGCCATCCCCTGGGGACAGACTATGGCTACACCTTC. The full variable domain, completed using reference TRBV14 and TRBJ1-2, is EAGVTQFPSHSVIEKGQTVTLRCDPISGHDNLYWYRRVMGKEIKFLLHFVKESKQDESGMPNNRFLAERTGGTYSTLKVQPAELEDSGVYFCASSHPLGTDYGYTFGSGTRLTVV.

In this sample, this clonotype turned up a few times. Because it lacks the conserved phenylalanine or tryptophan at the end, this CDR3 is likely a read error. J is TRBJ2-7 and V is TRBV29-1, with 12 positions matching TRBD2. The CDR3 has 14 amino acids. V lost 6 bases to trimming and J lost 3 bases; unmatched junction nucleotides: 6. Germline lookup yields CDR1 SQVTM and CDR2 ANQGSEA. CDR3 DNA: TGCAGCGTCATACTAGCGGGAGGCCACTACGAGCAGTACCTC. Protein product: CSVILAGGHYEQYL.

The CDR3 here is CASSFLHVPGETQYF. The CDR3 DNA reads TGTGCCAGCAGCTTTTTGCATGTCCCGGGGGAGACCCAGTACTTC. V is TRBV7-9 and J is TRBJ2-5; D may be TRBD2 (5 bases). Germline assignment: CDR1 SEHNR and CDR2 FQNEAQ (reference sequence). This CDR3 is built from 15 residues. The V and J ends lost 3 bases and 5 bases respectively, with 16 bases between them.

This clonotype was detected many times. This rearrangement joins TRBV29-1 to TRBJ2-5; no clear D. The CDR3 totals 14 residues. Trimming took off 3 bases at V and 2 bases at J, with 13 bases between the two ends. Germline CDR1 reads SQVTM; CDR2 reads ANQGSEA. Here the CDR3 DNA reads TGCAGCGTTGACTCGGACGGATCGCAAGAGACCCAGTACTTC. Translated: CSVDSDGSQETQYF.

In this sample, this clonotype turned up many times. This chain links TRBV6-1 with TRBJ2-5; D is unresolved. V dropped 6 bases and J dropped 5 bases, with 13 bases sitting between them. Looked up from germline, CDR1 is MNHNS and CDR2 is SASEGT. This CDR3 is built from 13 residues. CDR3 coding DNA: TGTGCCAGCAGCTATGGGCCAGCGGAGACCCAGTACTTC. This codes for CASSYGPAETQYF.

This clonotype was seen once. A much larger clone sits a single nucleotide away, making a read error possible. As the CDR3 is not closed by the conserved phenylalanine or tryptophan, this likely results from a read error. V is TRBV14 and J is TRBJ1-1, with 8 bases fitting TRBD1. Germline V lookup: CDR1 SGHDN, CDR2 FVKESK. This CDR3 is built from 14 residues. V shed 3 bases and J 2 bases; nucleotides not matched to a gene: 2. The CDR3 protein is CASSQGQDNTEAFS. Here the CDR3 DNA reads TGTGCCAGCAGCCAGGGACAGGATAACACTGAAGCTTTCTCT.

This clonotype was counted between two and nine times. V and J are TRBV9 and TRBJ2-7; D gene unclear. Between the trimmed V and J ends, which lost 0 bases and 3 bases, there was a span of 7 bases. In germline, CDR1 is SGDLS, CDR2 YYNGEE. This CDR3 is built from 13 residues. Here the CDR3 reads CASSVALNYEQYF. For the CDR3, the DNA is TGTGCCAGCAGCGTAGCCCTAAACTACGAGCAGTACTTC.

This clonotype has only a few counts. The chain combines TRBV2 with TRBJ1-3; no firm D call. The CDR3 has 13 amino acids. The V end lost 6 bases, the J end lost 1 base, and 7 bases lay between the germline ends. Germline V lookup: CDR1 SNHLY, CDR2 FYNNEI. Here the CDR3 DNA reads TGTGCCAGCAGAGGGTGGTCTGGAAACACCATATATTTT. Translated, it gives CASRGWSGNTIYF. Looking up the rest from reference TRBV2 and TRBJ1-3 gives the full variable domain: EPEVTQTPSHQVTQMGQEVILRCVPISNHLYFYWYRQILGQKVEFLVSFYNNEISEKSEIFDDQFSVERPDGSNFTLKIRSTKLEDSAMYFCASRGWSGNTIYFGEGSWLTVV.